One sample yielded the 19 T cell receptor beta chains listed below, sequenced in a study of blood T cell repertoires in COVID-19. The data were produced by immunoSEQ multiplex PCR, yet TCRdb's version contains in-frame clones alone and is incomplete. Among 350,000 or so clones listed, about 92% were seen once. Sequencing input: PBMCs or T cells enriched from blood (not recorded which). The receptor set was obtained from a woman aged 25 to 39 who had recovered from COVID-19.

The V call is TRBV7-9, the J call TRBJ2-2; possible D gene TRBD2, 7 bases. Germline V gives CDR1 SEHNR, CDR2 FQNEAQ (reference sequence). The V end was cut by 7 bases, the J end by 5 bases, with 23 bases between. The CDR3 is made up of 17 amino acids. In nucleotides, the CDR3 is TGTGCCAGCAACCCCGTTGGGGGGGCAATGTGGACCGGGGAGCTGTTTTTT. This gives the protein CASNPVGGAMWTGELFF.

The rearrangement uses TRBV11-2 and TRBJ2-7; 9 bases agree with TRBD2. From germline, CDR1 is SGHAT and CDR2 FQNNGV. Losses at the gene ends were 6 bases for V and 5 bases for J; bases not matched to a gene: 11. This CDR3 contains 15 residues. For the CDR3, the DNA is TGTGCCAGCAGACAGGTAGCGGGAGTTGTGCACGAGCAGTACTTC. Translation: CASRQVAGVVHEQYF.

This sequence joins TRBV4-3 and TRBJ2-1; possible D gene TRBD2, 5 bases. CDR3 size: 14 residues. Germline CDR1 is LGHNA and CDR2 is YSLEER. Trimming shortened V by 0 bases and J by 8 bases, and 11 bases separated the two germline ends. The CDR3 DNA reads TGCGCCAGCAGCCAAGACCAGCGCGGGTATGAGCAGTTCTTC. It yields the protein CASSQDQRGYEQFF.

This chain connects TRBV5-5 to TRBJ2-2, with 9 nucleotides matching TRBD1. The CDR3 has 18 amino acids. The junction had 8 bases not matched to a gene; V was cut back by 1 base and J by 1 base. Germline lookup yields CDR1 SGHKS and CDR2 YYEKEE (reference sequence). The CDR3 nucleotides read TGTGCCAGCAGCTTGATAGGGACAGGGAAGTTGAACACCGGGGAGCTGTTTTTT. It translates to CASSLIGTGKLNTGELFF.

The chain couples TRBV14 to TRBJ1-1; weak D call: TRBD1 (6 bases). CDR1 SGHDN and CDR2 FVKESK come from the germline V gene. V dropped 4 bases and J dropped 2 bases, with 20 bases sitting between them. The CDR3 is 17 residues long. The DNA of the CDR3 is TGTGCCAGCAGCCTGACCTGGGACACAAGTCGTAACACTGAAGCTTTCTTT. This sequence encodes CASSLTWDTSRNTEAFF.

This clone was seen once. V gene TRBV5-4 combines with J gene TRBJ2-3, with 7 bases that match TRBD2. J gave up 2 bases and V 0 bases, and 9 bases lay outside the gene matches. Germline-derived CDR1 and CDR2 are SGHNT and YYREEE (reference sequence). CDR3 length: 17 amino acids. CDR3 DNA: TGTGCCAGCAGCTTGGGAGATCGGGGGGTTATCACAGATACGCAGTATTTT. Its protein product is CASSLGDRGVITDTQYF.

This rearrangement joins TRBV4-3 to TRBJ1-2, with 10 bases matching TRBD1. The CDR3 loop spans 20 amino acids. V shed 3 bases and J 0 bases; nucleotides not matched to a gene: 16. Germline V gene lookup returns CDR1 LGHNA and CDR2 YSLEER. The CDR3 protein is CASSHVRDRGNVKANYGYTF. Here the CDR3 DNA reads TGCGCCAGCAGCCACGTCCGGGACAGGGGAAATGTTAAGGCTAACTATGGCTACACCTTC.

The chain recombines TRBV28 with TRBJ1-1; D call uncertain. CDR1 is MDHEN and CDR2 is SYDVKM in the germline V gene. CDR3 length: 14 amino acids. V dropped 4 bases and J dropped 0 bases, with 9 bases sitting between them. CDR3 loop: CASSSYLMNTEAFF. CDR3 nucleotides: TGTGCCAGCAGTTCTTACCTAATGAACACTGAAGCTTTCTTT.

The chain couples TRBV18 to TRBJ1-1, with a possible D match to TRBD1 (6 bases). In germline, CDR1 is KGHSH, CDR2 LQKENI. The CDR3 has 13 residues. V was clipped by 7 bases and J by 8 bases, with 17 bases between them. The CDR3 protein is CASLQADTGEAFF. Written as DNA, the CDR3 is TGTGCCAGCTTACAGGCGGATACAGGGGAAGCTTTCTTT.

The V call is TRBV7-9, the J call TRBJ2-3; D is undetermined. Trimming left V 5 bases short and J 6 bases short, with 18 bases between. In germline, CDR1 is SEHNR, CDR2 FQNEAQ (reference sequence). The CDR3 loop spans 15 amino acids. CDR3 DNA: TGTGCCAGCAGCAGGGCCTCGGGTCATCGCGATACGCAGTATTTT. This encodes CASSRASGHRDTQYF.

V usage is TRBV28 and J usage is TRBJ1-5; D may be TRBD1 (5 bases). Trimming took 3 bases from V and 2 from J, leaving 17 bases between them. Germline V gives CDR1 MDHEN, CDR2 SYDVKM. The CDR3 has 17 residues. The CDR3 region is CASSLAPTGGGNQPQHF. The CDR3 DNA is TGTGCCAGCAGTTTGGCGCCGACCGGGGGGGGCAATCAGCCCCAGCATTTT.

In nucleotides, the CDR3 is TGCGCCAGCAGTTTCGCAGGCTCCACAGATACGCAGTATTTT. Protein sequence: CASSFAGSTDTQYF. The chain is built from TRBV5-1 and TRBJ2-3; no clear D gene. V lost 5 bases and J lost 2, with 12 bases in between. The CDR3 has 14 amino acids. Germline values: CDR1 SGHRS, CDR2 YFSETQ. Drawing the rest from reference TRBV5-1 and TRBJ2-3, the complete variable domain is KAGVTQTPRYLIKTRGQQVTLSCSPISGHRSVSWYQQTPGQGLQFLFEYFSETQRNKGNFPGRFSGRQFSNSRSEMNVSTLELGDSALYLCASSFAGSTDTQYFGPGTRLTVL.

In its sample, this clone was seen once. J is TRBJ1-2 and V is TRBV4-2; 7 nucleotides align to TRBD1. The CDR3 is made up of 15 amino acids. CDR1 and CDR2 from the germline V gene are LGHNA and YNFKEQ. V lost 2 bases to trimming and J lost 7 bases; unmatched junction nucleotides: 10. CDR3 protein: CASSQKGQGVGGYTF. As DNA, the CDR3 is TGTGCCAGCAGCCAAAAAGGGCAGGGGGTAGGTGGCTACACCTTC.

The sample holds one count of this clone. The chain links TRBV11-2 to TRBJ1-6; no clear D. The length of the CDR3 is 15 residues. Germline CDR1 is SGHAT and CDR2 is FQNNGV. The ends were cut back, 6 bases at V and 3 bases at J, with 12 bases in the middle. The CDR3, as DNA: TGTGCCAGCAGTCCCGAGACGGGCTATAATTCACCCCTCCACTTT. Protein: CASSPETGYNSPLHF.

The rearrangement joins TRBV5-4 to TRBJ2-5; 9 bases agree with TRBD1. The CDR3 is 16 amino acids. The J segment lost 1 base and the V segment lost 4 bases, leaving 8 bases of the junction unmatched. CDR1 is SGHNT and CDR2 is YYREEE in the germline V gene (reference sequence). The CDR3 region is CASSSDRGGLQETQYF. In DNA form, the CDR3 reads TGTGCCAGCAGCAGCGACAGGGGGGGCCTCCAAGAGACCCAGTACTTC.

The V gene is TRBV5-1, the J gene TRBJ1-6, with 8 positions matching TRBD1. The length of the CDR3 is 17 residues. Germline V gene sequence: CDR1 SGHRS, CDR2 YFSETQ. V dropped 2 bases and J dropped 6; count of bases not matched to a gene: 10. For the CDR3, the DNA is TGCGCCAGCAGCTTTACCCTCCGGACAGGGACTAATTCACCCCTCCACTTT. It yields the protein CASSFTLRTGTNSPLHF.

The J gene is TRBJ1-4, the V gene TRBV19; perhaps TRBD1 as D (5 bases). The CDR3 totals 15 residues. Germline-derived CDR1 and CDR2 are LNHDA and SQIVND (reference sequence). The V end lost 7 bases, the J end lost 7 bases, and 19 bases lay between the germline ends. CDR3 sequence (DNA): TGTGCCAGTACAAGCCGCGGGGCGGTTGGTGAAAAACTGTTTTTT. It encodes CASTSRGAVGEKLFF.

The chain recombines TRBV14 with TRBJ1-2; D is uncertain. This CDR3 is built from 13 residues. Germline loops: CDR1 SGHDN, CDR2 FVKESK. V lost 1 base and J lost 3, with 6 bases in between. The CDR3 region is CASSQGRYYGYTF. CDR3 sequence (DNA): TGTGCCAGCAGCCAAGGGAGATACTATGGCTACACCTTC.

The genes are TRBV6-5 and TRBJ1-2; D remains unclear. This CDR3 has 16 amino acids. Trimming left V 0 bases short and J 2 bases short, with 13 bases between. The germline gives CDR1 MNHEY, CDR2 SVGAGI. CDR3 protein: CASSYSSGVLNYGYTF. CDR3 coding DNA: TGTGCCAGCAGTTACTCGAGCGGAGTCCTAAACTATGGCTACACCTTC.